This T cell receptor (beta chain) was recovered during a study of blood T cell repertoires in COVID-19 (dated by TCRdb to about 2020). About the full investigation: Samples from collaborators originated in the United States, Italy and Spain and spanned both the acute and convalescent phases of COVID-19. The prospective study material was composed of cDNA or gDNA derived from T cells, B-cell-depleted T cells, or PBMCs. The dataset comprised deeply sampled blood TCRbeta repertoires from subjects exposed to, actively infected with, or recovered from COVID-19. The repertoires were made available in a free public database intended to serve as a resource for research on the immune response to SARS-CoV-2. Samples came from the ongoing ImmuneRACE study (first 160 participants) plus 1,254 subjects from 6 global collaborators. Nearly every sample came with metadata listing a de-identified subject ID, COVID-19 status, age in years and sex. Where available, HLA class I and class II types were obtained from metadata supplied by the sample provider rather than from assay-based typing.

Concerning this clone: Its recognized antigen is unknown. No much larger clone exists at a distance of one base, and base qualities are not known.

Reading from cysteine to phenylalanine, the CDR3 counts 15 amino acids. Just the 45-base CDR3 DNA is kept, in frame starting at base 1. CDR1 MDHEN and CDR2 SYDVKM are derived from the germline V gene. Germline trimming: 5 bases from V, 4 bases from J; junction bases outside gene matches: 7. The full study reports these points: Clinical and demographic metadata were provided uncurated, with the amount varying by source and participant.

TCRbeta CDR3 regions were amplified from genomic DNA using the immunoSEQ Assay, a bias-controlled multiplex PCR. The authors processed their data as follows. Nucleated cell counts per sample were estimated from amplification of reference gene primers within the assay. Sequence reads were collapsed and filtered to measure the absolute abundance of every unique TCRbeta CDR3 rearrangement. For each sample, productive Simpson clonality was calculated as the square root of Simpson's diversity index across productive rearrangements. The source is immuneACCESS, and TCRdb retained only in-frame sequences with V and J called. Part of the clones is not carried over; for the studies checked, unresolved V genes explain less than half of this, and the remainder is unexplained. That table is the source of V, J and clone size, and D and trimming were worked out from the DNA. Here the sample has about 210,000 clones; roughly 86% occur a single time. The ten largest clones represent under 13% of the sample.

In the prospective study, participants were about 18 to 100 years old, resided in 25 or so geographic areas of the United States, and were enrolled through a virtual design. To assign participants to cohorts, the prospective study relied on clinical history that participants themselves reported in a screening survey and a study questionnaire. Each participant in the prospective study had whole blood, serum and a nasopharyngeal or oropharyngeal swab collected by mobile phlebotomists. Over a roughly two-month period, participants in the prospective study had the option of providing additional blood draws and questionnaires. Prospective study blood samples were shipped either frozen or at room temperature before DNA extraction.

Material: PBMCs or T cells enriched from blood (not recorded which). This TCR came from a man between 18 and 29 years old with acute COVID-19. The chain is assembled from TRBV28 and TRBJ1-4, with 7 central nucleotides matching TRBD1. The DNA sequence is TGTGCCAGCAGTCCCGGACAGGAGGTTAATGAAAAACTGTTTTTT. Its translation reads: CASSPGQEVNEKLFF.